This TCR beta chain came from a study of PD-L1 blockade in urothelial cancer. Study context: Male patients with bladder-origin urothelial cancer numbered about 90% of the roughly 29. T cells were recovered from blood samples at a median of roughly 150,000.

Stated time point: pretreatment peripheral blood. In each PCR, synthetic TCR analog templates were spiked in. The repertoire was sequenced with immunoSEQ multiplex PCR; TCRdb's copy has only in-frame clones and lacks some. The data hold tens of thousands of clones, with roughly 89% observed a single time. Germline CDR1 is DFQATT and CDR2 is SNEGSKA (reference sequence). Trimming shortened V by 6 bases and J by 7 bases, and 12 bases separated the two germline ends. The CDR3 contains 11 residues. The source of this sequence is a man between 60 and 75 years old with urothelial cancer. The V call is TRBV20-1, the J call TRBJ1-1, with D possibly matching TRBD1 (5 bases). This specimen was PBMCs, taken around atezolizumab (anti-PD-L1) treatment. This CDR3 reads CSAQLQVEAFF. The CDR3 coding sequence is TGCAGTGCGCAATTACAGGTTGAAGCTTTCTTT.